The clone carrying this T cell receptor (beta chain) came up many times. These data are taken from a study of T cells in Graves' hyperthyroidism and ophthalmopathy. Turning to the study itself: Upon initial diagnosis and before any treatment, peripheral blood was collected.

TCR beta CDR3 region amplification was performed from RNA transcripts. During a first-round RT-PCR of the TCR CDR3, the HTBI primer set was used. TCRdb reprocessed the multiplex PCR reads with MiXCR, giving one entry per CDR3 protein. There are a few hundred thousand distinct CDR3 sequences in the sample; about 14% occur only once, and approximately 15% lies in the top ten. This CDR3 has 14 amino acids. Germline V gene data show CDR1 as DFQATT and CDR2 as SNEGSKA (reference sequence). After removal of 2 bases from V and 6 bases from J, the junction contained 6 bases not matched to a gene. No progression to ophthalmopathy during 18 months of follow-up defined stable disease. Recently diagnosed hyperthyroidism of less than 2 months' duration affected patients aged 18 to 65. PBMCs came from 9 to 10 ml fresh peripheral blood.

The specimen sequenced was blood. The clonotype was recovered from a middle-aged woman with Graves' hyperthyroidism. The chain has TRBV20-1 and TRBJ2-1; 8 bases line up with TRBD2. The CDR3 here is CSARTGGPSNEQFF. The CDR3 DNA follows: TGCAGTGCTAGAACGGGAGGGCCTAGCAATGAGCAGTTCTTC.